This T cell receptor beta chain derives from a study of shared clonotypes between healthy human individuals. The assay was immunoSEQ multiplex PCR, and TCRdb's table has in-frame clones only and misses some. The sample shows more than 2 million clones, almost 96% of them seen only once. CDR1 GTSNPN and CDR2 SVGIG come from the germline V gene (reference sequence). This CDR3 has 16 amino acids. With 3 bases clipped from V and 6 bases from J, the junction kept 16 bases outside the gene matches. Input material: naive CD4+ T cells sorted from blood. Stated subset: CD45RA+ positively selected. The V gene is TRBV30, the J gene TRBJ1-2; 7 positions agree with TRBD1. The receptor was derived from a man aged 18 to 29 in good health. CDR3 nucleotides: TGTGCCTGGAGCGCTAAGGGTCTGACAGGGAGCGATGGCTACACCTTC. Its protein is CAWSAKGLTGSDGYTF.